This T cell receptor (beta chain) was identified in a study of cytomegalovirus exposure and HLA in healthy donors. Overall study findings and caveats: A later analysis appeared to link common viral pathogens to several of the most significant clusters. The availability of immune exposure information extended only to CMV serostatus.

A multiplex PCR was run with 60 Vbeta primers and 13 Jbeta primers. The protocol was immunoSEQ multiplex PCR, while the TCRdb copy is restricted to in-frame clones and leaves out a portion. The data show 70,000 to 100,000 clones, with 65% to 85% seen just once and over 2% held by the top ten. Note on this clone: Its antigen is undetermined.

This CDR3 has 11 amino acids. The V end was cut by 6 bases, the J end by 10 bases, with 15 bases between. Per the germline V gene, CDR1 is DFQATT and CDR2 is SNEGSKA (reference sequence). The sample comprised PBMCs. The rearrangement joins TRBV20-1 to TRBJ1-1; maybe TRBD1 (6 bases). This receptor was obtained from a man aged 18 to 30 in good health and CMV-seronegative. The CDR3 DNA follows: TGCAGTGCCCGGGACAATATAGGAGCTTTCTTT. Translating gives CSARDNIGAFF.